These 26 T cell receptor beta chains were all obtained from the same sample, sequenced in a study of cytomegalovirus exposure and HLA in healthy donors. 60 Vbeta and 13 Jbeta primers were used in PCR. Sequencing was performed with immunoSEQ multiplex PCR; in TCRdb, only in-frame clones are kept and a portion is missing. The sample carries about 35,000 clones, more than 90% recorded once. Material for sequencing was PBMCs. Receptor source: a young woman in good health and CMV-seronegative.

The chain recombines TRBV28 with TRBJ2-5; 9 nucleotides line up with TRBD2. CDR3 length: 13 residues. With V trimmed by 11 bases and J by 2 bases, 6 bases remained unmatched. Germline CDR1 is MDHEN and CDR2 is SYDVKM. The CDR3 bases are TGTGCCGCGAATAGCGGGAGTCAAGAGACCCAGTACTTC. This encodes CAANSGSQETQYF.

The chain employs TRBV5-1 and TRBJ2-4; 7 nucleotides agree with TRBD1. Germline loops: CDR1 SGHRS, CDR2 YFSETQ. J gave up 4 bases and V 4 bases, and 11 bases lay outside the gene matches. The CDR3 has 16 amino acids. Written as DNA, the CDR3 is TGCGCCAGCAGCGATACAGGGGCCCCCTCGAAAAACATTCAGTACTTC. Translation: CASSDTGAPSKNIQYF.

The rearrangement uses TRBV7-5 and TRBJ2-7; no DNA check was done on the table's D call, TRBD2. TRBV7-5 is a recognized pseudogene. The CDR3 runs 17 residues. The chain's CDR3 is CARSRAKLAGVFYEQYF. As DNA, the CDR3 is TGTGCCAGAAGCCGAGCTAAACTAGCGGGAGTGTTCTACGAGCAGTACTTC.

This CDR3 reads CASRVRGGGQPQHF. The CDR3 DNA sequence: TGTGCCAGCCGAGTACGGGGGGGCGGACAGCCCCAGCATTTT. The chain employs TRBV2 and TRBJ1-5; perhaps TRBD1 as D (6 bases). Trimming took off 8 bases at V and 7 bases at J, with 18 bases between the two ends. This CDR3 has 14 amino acids. Germline V lookup: CDR1 SNHLY, CDR2 FYNNEI.

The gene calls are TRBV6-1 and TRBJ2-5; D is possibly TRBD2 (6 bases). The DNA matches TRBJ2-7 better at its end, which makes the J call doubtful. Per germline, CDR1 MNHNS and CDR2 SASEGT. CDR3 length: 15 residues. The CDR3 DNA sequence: TGTGCCAGCAGTGAAGCAGGAGGGGCAGGCTACGAGCAGTACTTC. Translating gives CASSEAGGAGYEQYF.

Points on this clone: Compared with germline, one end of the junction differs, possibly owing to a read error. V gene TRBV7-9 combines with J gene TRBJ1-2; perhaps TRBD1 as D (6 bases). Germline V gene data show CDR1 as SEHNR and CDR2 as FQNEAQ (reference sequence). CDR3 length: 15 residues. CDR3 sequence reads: CSSSLAKDSNYGYTF. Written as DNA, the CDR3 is TGTTCCAGCAGCTTAGCTAAGGACAGCAACTATGGCTACACCTTC.

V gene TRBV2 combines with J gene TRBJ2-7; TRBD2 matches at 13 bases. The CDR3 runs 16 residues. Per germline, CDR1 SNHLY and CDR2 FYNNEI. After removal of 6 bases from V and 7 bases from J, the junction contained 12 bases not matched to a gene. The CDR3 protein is CASRGAIGLAGVEQYF. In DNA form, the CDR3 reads TGTGCCAGCAGGGGGGCCATCGGACTAGCGGGAGTTGAGCAGTACTTC.

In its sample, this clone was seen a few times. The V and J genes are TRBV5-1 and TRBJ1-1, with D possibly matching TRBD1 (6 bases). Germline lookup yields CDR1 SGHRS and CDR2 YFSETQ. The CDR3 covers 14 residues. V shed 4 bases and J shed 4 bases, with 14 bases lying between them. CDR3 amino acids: CASSRGEGGTEAFF. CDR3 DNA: TGCGCCAGCAGCCGAGGGGAGGGGGGCACTGAAGCTTTCTTT.

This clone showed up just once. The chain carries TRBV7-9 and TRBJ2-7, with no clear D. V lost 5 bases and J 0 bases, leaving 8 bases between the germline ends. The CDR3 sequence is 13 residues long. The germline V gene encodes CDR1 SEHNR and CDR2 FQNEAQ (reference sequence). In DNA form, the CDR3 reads TGTGCCAGCAGCCCACAGCCCTCCTACGAGCAGTACTTC. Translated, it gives CASSPQPSYEQYF.

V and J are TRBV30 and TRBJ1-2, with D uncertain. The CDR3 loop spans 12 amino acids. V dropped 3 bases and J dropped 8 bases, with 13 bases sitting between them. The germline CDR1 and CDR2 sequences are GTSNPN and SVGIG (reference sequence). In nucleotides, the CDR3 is TGTGCCTGGAGCTTTAAGACGGGAGGCTACACCTTC. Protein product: CAWSFKTGGYTF.

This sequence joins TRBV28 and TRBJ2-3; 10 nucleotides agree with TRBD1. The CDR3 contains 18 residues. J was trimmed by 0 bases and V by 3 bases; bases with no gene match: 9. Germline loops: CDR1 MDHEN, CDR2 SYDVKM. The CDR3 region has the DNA TGTGCCAGCAGTTTTGGGACAGGGGCCCGAGTTAGCACAGATACGCAGTATTTT. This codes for CASSFGTGARVSTDTQYF.

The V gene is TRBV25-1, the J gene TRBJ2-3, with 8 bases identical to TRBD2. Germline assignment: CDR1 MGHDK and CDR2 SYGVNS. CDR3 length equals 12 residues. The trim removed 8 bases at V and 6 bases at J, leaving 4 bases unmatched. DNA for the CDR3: TGTGCCAGCGGAACTAGCGGCGATACGCAGTATTTT. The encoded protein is CASGTSGDTQYF.

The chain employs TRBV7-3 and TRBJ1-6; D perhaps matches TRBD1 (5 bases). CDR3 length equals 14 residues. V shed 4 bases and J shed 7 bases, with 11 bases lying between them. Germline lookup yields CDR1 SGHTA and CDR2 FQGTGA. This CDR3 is CASSSRPGNSPLHF. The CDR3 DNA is TGTGCCAGCAGCTCCAGACCAGGGAATTCACCCCTCCACTTT.

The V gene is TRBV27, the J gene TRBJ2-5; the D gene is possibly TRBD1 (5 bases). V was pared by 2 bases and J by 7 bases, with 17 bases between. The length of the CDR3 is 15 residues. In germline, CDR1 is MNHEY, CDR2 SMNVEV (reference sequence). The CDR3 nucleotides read TGTGCCAGCAGTTTAAAAGGGGTGGTATTAGGGACCCAGTACTTC. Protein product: CASSLKGVVLGTQYF.

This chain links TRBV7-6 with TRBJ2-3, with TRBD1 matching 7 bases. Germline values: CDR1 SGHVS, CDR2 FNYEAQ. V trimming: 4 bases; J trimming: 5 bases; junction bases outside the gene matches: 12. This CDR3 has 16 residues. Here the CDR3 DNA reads TGTGCCAGCAGCTCTTACCGACAGGGTATGAGAGATACGCAGTATTTT. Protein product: CASSSYRQGMRDTQYF.

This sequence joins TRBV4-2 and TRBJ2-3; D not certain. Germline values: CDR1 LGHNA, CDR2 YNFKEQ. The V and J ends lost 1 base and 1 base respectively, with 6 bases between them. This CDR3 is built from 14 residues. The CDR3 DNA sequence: TGTGCCAGCAGCCAAGGGGCAGGCACAGATACGCAGTATTTT. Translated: CASSQGAGTDTQYF.

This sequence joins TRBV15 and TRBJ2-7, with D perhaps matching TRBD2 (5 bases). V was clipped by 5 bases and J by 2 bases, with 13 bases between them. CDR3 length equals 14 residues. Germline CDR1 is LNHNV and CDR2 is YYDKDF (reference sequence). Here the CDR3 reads CATSRDGVTYEQYF. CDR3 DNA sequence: TGTGCCACCAGCCGTGACGGGGTTACCTACGAGCAGTACTTC. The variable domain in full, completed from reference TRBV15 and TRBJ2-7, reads DAMVIQNPRYQVTQFGKPVTLSCSQTLNHNVMYWYQQKSSQAPKLLFHYYDKDFNNEADTPDNFQSRRPNTSFCFLDIRSPGLGDTAMYLCATSRDGVTYEQYFGPGTRLTVT.

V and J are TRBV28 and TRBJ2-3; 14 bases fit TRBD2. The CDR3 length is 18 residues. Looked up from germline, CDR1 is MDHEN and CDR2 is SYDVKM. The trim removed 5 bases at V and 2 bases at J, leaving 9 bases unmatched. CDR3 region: CASSDGLAGGIDTDTQYF. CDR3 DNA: TGTGCCAGCAGTGACGGACTAGCGGGAGGTATTGACACAGATACGCAGTATTTT.

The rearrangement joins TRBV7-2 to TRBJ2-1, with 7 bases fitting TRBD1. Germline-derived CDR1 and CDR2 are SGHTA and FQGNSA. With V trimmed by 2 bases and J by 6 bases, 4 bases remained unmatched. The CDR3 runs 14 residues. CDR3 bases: TGTGCCAGCAGCTTATACCCAGGGGGCAATGAGCAGTTCTTC. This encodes CASSLYPGGNEQFF.

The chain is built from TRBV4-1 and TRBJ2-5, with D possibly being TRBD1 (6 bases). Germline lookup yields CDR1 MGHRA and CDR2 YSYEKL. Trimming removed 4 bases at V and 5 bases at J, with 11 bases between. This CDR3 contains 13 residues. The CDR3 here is CASSRTGSETQYF. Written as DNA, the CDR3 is TGCGCCAGCAGCCGAACAGGGTCCGAGACCCAGTACTTC.

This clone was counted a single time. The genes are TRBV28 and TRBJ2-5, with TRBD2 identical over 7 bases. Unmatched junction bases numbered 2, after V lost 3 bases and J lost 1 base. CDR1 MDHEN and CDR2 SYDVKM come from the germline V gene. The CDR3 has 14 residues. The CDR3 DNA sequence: TGTGCCAGCAGTTTGGGGGGGATCCAAGAGACCCAGTACTTC. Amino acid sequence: CASSLGGIQETQYF.

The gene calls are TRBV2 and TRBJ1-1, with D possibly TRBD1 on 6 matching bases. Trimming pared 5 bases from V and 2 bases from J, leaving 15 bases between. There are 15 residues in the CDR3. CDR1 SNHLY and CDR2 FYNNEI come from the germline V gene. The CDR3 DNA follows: TGTGCCAGCAGTTCTAATACAGGGACCAACACTGAAGCTTTCTTT. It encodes CASSSNTGTNTEAFF.

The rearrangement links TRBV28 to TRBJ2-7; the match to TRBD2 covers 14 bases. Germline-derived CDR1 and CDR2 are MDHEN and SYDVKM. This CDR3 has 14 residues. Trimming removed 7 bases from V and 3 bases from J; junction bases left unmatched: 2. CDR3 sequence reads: CASIGTSGSYEQYF. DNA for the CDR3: TGTGCCAGCATTGGGACTAGCGGGAGCTACGAGCAGTACTTC.

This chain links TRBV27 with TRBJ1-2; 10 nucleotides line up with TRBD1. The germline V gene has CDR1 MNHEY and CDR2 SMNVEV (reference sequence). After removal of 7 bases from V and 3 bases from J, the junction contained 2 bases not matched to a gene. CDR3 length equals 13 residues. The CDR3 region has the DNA TGTGCCAGCACCGGACAGGGGGACTATGGCTACACCTTC. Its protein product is CASTGQGDYGYTF.

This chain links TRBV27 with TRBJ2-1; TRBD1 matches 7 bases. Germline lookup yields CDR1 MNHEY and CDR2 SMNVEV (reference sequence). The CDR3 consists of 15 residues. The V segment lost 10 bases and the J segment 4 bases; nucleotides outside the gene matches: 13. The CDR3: CATSPYRDRYNEQFF. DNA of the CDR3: TGTGCCACCTCCCCTTACCGGGACAGATACAATGAGCAGTTCTTC.

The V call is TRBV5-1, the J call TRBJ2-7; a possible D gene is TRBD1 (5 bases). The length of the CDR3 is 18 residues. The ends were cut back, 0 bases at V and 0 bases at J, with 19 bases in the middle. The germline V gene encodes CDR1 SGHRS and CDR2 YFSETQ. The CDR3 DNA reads TGCGCCAGCAGCTTGGACCCCCAGGATCCAGGGAACTCCTACGAGCAGTACTTC. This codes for CASSLDPQDPGNSYEQYF.